One sample yielded the 15 T cell receptor beta chains listed below, sequenced in a study of early T cells in non-severe SARS-CoV-2 infection. TCRdb passed the 5' RACE reads through MiXCR, listing each CDR3 protein once. The sample lists about 97,000 distinct CDR3 sequences, under 15% occurring once. The source material was whole blood. Receptors were obtained from an adult who was a healthcare worker with PCR-confirmed SARS-CoV-2 infection or an uninfected control (not recorded which).

The rearrangement uses TRBV7-8 and TRBJ2-1, with D possibly called TRBD1 or TRBD2 (5 bases each). V was trimmed by 5 bases and J by 6 bases, leaving 11 bases between them. Germline assignment: CDR1 SGHVS and CDR2 FQNEAQ. The length of the CDR3 is 13 residues. The CDR3 DNA reads as TGTGCCAGCAGCCCCGGGACCATCAATGAGCAGTTCTTC. It encodes CASSPGTINEQFF. The full variable domain, completed using reference TRBV7-8 and TRBJ2-1, is GAGVSQSPRYKVAKRGQDVALRCDPISGHVSLFWYQQALGQGPEFLTYFQNEAQLDKSGLPSDRFFAERPEGSVSTLKIQRTQQEDSAVYLCASSPGTINEQFFGPGTRLTVL.

This clonotype occurred a few times. This sequence joins TRBV7-9 and TRBJ2-3; no clear D. This CDR3 has 14 amino acids. Germline V gives CDR1 SEHNR, CDR2 FQNEAQ (reference sequence). V was clipped by 6 bases and J by 0 bases, with 10 bases between them. The CDR3 DNA is TGTGCCAGCAGACGGGTAACTAGCACAGATACGCAGTATTTT. Amino acid sequence: CASRRVTSTDTQYF.

For this clonotype: A much larger clone sits a single nucleotide away, making a read error possible. The V and J genes are TRBV5-5 and TRBJ2-3; D is uncertain. Germline V gives CDR1 SGHKS, CDR2 YYEKEE (reference sequence). The length of the CDR3 is 12 residues. V was cut by 4 bases and J by 3 bases, with 6 bases left in between. The CDR3 sequence: CASSVPTDTQYF. In DNA, the CDR3 is TGTGCCAGCAGCGTCCCGACAGATACGCAGTATTTT.

This clonotype was recorded at least ten times. The genes are TRBV24-1 and TRBJ2-1; possibly TRBD1 or TRBD2 for D (5 bases each). The germline CDR1 and CDR2 sequences are KGHDR and SFDVKD. Trimming cost V 4 bases and J 5 bases, with 14 bases left between them. There are 15 residues in the CDR3. CDR3 sequence: CATSDPSWDHNEQFF. For the CDR3, the DNA is TGTGCCACCAGTGACCCCAGCTGGGACCACAATGAGCAGTTCTTC.

This clonotype was counted at least ten times. Here the CDR3 DNA reads TGCGCCAGCAGCTTGGCGCCCTCCTACACCGGGGAGCTGTTTTTT. This sequence encodes CASSLAPSYTGELFF. The J gene is TRBJ2-2, the V gene TRBV5-1; no clear D gene. The CDR3 consists of 15 residues. The V and J ends lost 0 bases and 3 bases respectively, with 9 bases between them. Germline V gene data show CDR1 as SGHRS and CDR2 as YFSETQ.

This clonotype was counted ten times or more. V is TRBV6-1 and J is TRBJ2-3; D uncertain. Trimming cost V 7 bases and J 2 bases, with 13 bases left between them. CDR1 is MNHNS and CDR2 is SASEGT in the germline V gene. CDR3 length: 14 residues. The CDR3 nucleotides are TGTGCCAGCAATCGCAGGAGCCTCACAGATACGCAGTATTTT. Protein: CASNRRSLTDTQYF.

In its sample, this clonotype was seen many times. This sequence joins TRBV12-3 or TRBV12-4 and TRBJ2-7; the D is unclear. V lost 5 bases, J lost 6 bases, and 8 bases lay in between. The CDR3 runs to 11 residues. DNA of the CDR3: TGTGCCAGCAGTCCTGGTTTCGAGCAGTACTTC. This translates into CASSPGFEQYF.

This clonotype showed up many times. V and J are TRBV2 and TRBJ2-1; TRBD1 agrees at 10 bases. The CDR3 is 15 amino acids. Germline CDR1 reads SNHLY; CDR2 reads FYNNEI. J gave up 6 bases and V 5 bases, and 7 bases lay outside the gene matches. As DNA, the CDR3 is TGTGCCAGCAGTAACTCCGGGACAGGGGTCAATGAGCAGTTCTTC. Translation: CASSNSGTGVNEQFF.

This clonotype was seen a handful of times. This CDR3 is CASSQDLIFRASLWNEQFF. The CDR3 region has the DNA TGTGCCAGCAGCCAAGATTTAATCTTTAGGGCTAGTCTGTGGAATGAGCAGTTCTTC. This chain connects TRBV3-2 to TRBJ2-1; the D segment call TRBD2 is taken from the table without a DNA check. TRBV3-2 is flagged as a pseudogene. There are 19 residues in the CDR3.

This clonotype was observed at least ten times. This chain links TRBV20-1 with TRBJ2-7; D perhaps matches TRBD2 (6 bases). V gave up 3 bases and J gave up 6 bases, with 15 bases separating them. Germline CDR1 DFQATT, CDR2 SNEGSKA (reference sequence). This CDR3 comprises 13 residues. The CDR3 region is CSARIQLGGEQYF. The CDR3, as DNA: TGCAGTGCTAGGATCCAGTTGGGGGGCGAGCAGTACTTC.

Ten or more counts support this clonotype. The J gene is TRBJ1-5, the V gene TRBV15, with D possibly TRBD1 on 5 matching bases. Trimming shortened V by 5 bases and J by 1 base, and 12 bases separated the two germline ends. Germline-derived CDR1 and CDR2 are LNHNV and YYDKDF (reference sequence). CDR3 length: 15 residues. CDR3 DNA: TGTGCCACCAGCGGGGACCTGGGCAGCAATCAGCCCCAGCATTTT. This encodes CATSGDLGSNQPQHF.

The V and J genes are TRBV2 and TRBJ2-7, with D hard to call. The CDR3 totals 15 residues. V was shortened by 4 bases and J by 0 bases, with 13 bases between the two germline ends. Looked up from germline, CDR1 is SNHLY and CDR2 is FYNNEI. CDR3 DNA sequence: TGTGCCAGCAGTGCCCTCGGCGGTAGCTCCTACGAGCAGTACTTC. This sequence encodes CASSALGGSSYEQYF.

This clonotype was counted many times. The rearrangement joins TRBV6-5 to TRBJ1-4, with TRBD1 matching over 8 bases. Trimming cost V 4 bases and J 8 bases; bases outside gene matches: 6. Germline-derived CDR1 and CDR2 are MNHEY and SVGAGI. The CDR3 spans 14 residues. This CDR3 is CASSSGQGKEKLFF. The CDR3 DNA is TGTGCCAGCAGTTCCGGACAGGGTAAAGAAAAACTGTTTTTT.

This clonotype was observed a few times. The chain combines TRBV14 with TRBJ1-2; D is uncertain. Germline V gene lookup returns CDR1 SGHDN and CDR2 FVKESK. V was clipped by 3 bases and J by 4 bases, with 9 bases between them. CDR3 size: 13 residues. CDR3 in amino acids: CASSHGPTYGYTF. CDR3 in DNA: TGTGCCAGCAGCCATGGACCAACCTATGGCTACACCTTC.

In this sample, this clonotype turned up many times. This chain joins TRBV20-1 and TRBJ2-5, with D possibly being TRBD2 (5 bases). Germline CDR1 is DFQATT and CDR2 is SNEGSKA (reference sequence). The CDR3 sequence is 14 residues long. Trimming shortened V by 2 bases and J by 5 bases, and 15 bases separated the two germline ends. Written as DNA, the CDR3 is TGCAGTGCTAGATTCCAGACTATAATGGAGACCCAGTACTTC. It translates to CSARFQTIMETQYF.